The entry that follows covers one T cell receptor (beta chain) sequence. The target antigen is unknown. A constant-region primer primed TCR beta cDNA synthesis from 500 ng of total RNA. For TCR beta, libraries were produced by three nested multiplex PCR rounds using slightly modified ARM-PCR. The two initial PCR rounds, nine to eleven cycles each, used TRBV1-TRBV30 forward and C-beta reverse primers. From the multiplex PCR reads, TCRdb called clonotypes with MiXCR, one entry per CDR3 protein. The table has tens of thousands of distinct CDR3 sequences, around 69% seen once; the top ten hold less than 45%. Co-extraction of both nucleic acids (RNA and DNA) used roughly 20-33 mg of unsorted bulk tissue. The data stem from a study of tumor-infiltrating lymphocytes in primary liver carcinoma. Study-wide background: Staging of the tumors gave T1-T3 N0M0, with widths of about 4 to 10 cm.

CDR3 size: 12 residues. Trimming stripped 9 bases from V and 5 bases from J, with 13 bases between. Germline V gives CDR1 MNHEY, CDR2 SVGEGT. Regarding the study as a whole: Tumor tissue displayed a significantly greater top-250-clone fraction than blood (p = 0.039). Pairs of tumor regions overlapped more than tumor-adjacent and tumor-blood pairs did.

The rearrangement links TRBV6-2 or TRBV6-3 to TRBJ2-5, with D hard to call. The sample consisted of liver tumor tissue from sampling region 4. Subset noted: tumor region T4, right-lateral pole. The sequence derives from a man between 35 and 55 years old with primary liver carcinoma and hepatitis B virus infection. The CDR3 bases are TGTGCCAGTAGACTTAATGCGGAGACCCAGTACTTC. Protein product: CASRLNAETQYF.